Detailed here is one T cell receptor beta chain. The antigen is unknown. The data were taken from a study of graft-versus-host responses after intestinal transplantation. Study context: All recipients got anti-thymocyte globulin induction, then tacrolimus and steroids for 2 to 3 years. Study-wide findings and caveats: Ileal or blood samples showed some GvH clones first, and such clones were also found in recipient marrow. Researchers found peak circulating GvH clone levels linked to early post-transplant HvG declines.

Assay: immunoSEQ multiplex PCR; the TCRdb copy retains only in-frame clones and omits some. The data show around 64,000 clones, almost 95% seen once. This TCR was recovered from a human donor who was the organ donor for an intestinal transplant. The sequenced sample was unstimulated CD4+ T cells sorted from spleen or lymph node cells, obtained before transplant.

Here the CDR3 reads CASSQAATGEWLFF. In DNA form, the CDR3 reads TGTGCCAGCAGCCAAGCAGCGACAGGGGAGTGGCTGTTTTTT. This rearrangement joins TRBV4-2 to TRBJ2-2, with 8 bases matching TRBD1. V lost 1 base to trimming and J lost 13 bases; unmatched junction nucleotides: 8. Germline values: CDR1 LGHNA, CDR2 YNFKEQ. The CDR3 is 14 amino acids.